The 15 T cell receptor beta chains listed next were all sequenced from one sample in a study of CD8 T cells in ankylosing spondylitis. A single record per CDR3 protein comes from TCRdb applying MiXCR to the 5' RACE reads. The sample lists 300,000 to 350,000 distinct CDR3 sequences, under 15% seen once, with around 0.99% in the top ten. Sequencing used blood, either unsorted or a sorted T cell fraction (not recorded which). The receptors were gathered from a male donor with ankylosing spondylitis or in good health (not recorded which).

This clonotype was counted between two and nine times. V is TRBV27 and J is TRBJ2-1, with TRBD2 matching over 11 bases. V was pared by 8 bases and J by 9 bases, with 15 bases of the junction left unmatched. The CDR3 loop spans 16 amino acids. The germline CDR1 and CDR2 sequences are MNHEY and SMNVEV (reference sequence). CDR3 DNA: TGTGCCAGCGGCCAGACTAGCGGGATCGAGGGCCGTGAGCAGTTCTTC. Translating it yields CASGQTSGIEGREQFF.

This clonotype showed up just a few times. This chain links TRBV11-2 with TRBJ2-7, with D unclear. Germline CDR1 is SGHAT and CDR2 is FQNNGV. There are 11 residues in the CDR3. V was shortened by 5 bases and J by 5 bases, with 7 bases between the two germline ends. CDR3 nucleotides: TGTGCCAGCAGCCCGTGGAACGAGCAGTACTTC. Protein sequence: CASSPWNEQYF.

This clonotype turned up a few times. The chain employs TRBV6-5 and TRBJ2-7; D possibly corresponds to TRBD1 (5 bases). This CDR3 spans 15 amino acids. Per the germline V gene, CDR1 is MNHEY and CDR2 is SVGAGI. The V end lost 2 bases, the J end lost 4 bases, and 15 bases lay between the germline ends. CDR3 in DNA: TGTGCCAGCAGTTACCGCTCAAACACAGGTTACGAGCAGTACTTC. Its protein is CASSYRSNTGYEQYF.

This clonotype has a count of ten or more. The CDR3 sequence is CASSPRGANQPQHF. The CDR3 coding sequence is TGTGCCAGCTCACCAAGGGGGGCCAATCAGCCCCAGCATTTT. The V and J genes are TRBV18 and TRBJ1-5, with D perhaps TRBD1 (6 bases). CDR1 and CDR2 (germline): KGHSH, LQKENI. Trimming shortened V by 2 bases and J by 3 bases, and 8 bases separated the two germline ends. The CDR3 spans 14 residues.

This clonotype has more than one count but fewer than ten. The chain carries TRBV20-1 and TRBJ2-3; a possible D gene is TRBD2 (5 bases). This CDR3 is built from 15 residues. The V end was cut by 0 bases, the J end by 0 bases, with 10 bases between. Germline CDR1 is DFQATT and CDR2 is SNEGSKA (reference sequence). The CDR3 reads CSARDWRISTDTQYF. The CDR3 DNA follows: TGCAGTGCTAGAGATTGGAGGATTAGCACAGATACGCAGTATTTT.

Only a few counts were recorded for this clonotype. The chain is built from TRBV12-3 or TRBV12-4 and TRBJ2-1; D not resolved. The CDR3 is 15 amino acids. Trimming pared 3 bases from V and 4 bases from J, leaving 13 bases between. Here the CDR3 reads CASSLEFGGYNEQFF. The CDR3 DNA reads TGTGCCAGCAGTTTGGAATTTGGCGGTTACAATGAGCAGTTCTTC.

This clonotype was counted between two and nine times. The CDR3 DNA reads TGTGCCAGCAGCTCCGAAGGCCTCTACAATGAGCAGTTCTTC. Translated, it gives CASSSEGLYNEQFF. V usage is TRBV11-3 and J usage is TRBJ2-1, with D unresolved. Germline assignment: CDR1 SGHNT and CDR2 YENEEA. The CDR3 length is 14 residues. V was shortened by 4 bases and J by 3 bases, with 10 bases between the two germline ends.

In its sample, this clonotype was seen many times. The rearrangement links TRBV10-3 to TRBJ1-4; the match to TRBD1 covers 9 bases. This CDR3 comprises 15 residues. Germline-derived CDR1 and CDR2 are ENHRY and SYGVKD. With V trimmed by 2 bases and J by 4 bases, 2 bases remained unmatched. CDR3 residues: CAISEPGQGNEKLFF. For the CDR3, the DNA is TGTGCCATCAGTGAGCCGGGACAGGGTAATGAAAAACTGTTTTTT.

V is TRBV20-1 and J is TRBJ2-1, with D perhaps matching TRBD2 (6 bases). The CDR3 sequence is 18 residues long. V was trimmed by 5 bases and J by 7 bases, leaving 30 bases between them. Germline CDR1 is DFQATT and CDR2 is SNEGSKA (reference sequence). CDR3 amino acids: CSALGGLQRWENSNEQFF. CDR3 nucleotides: TGCAGTGCTCTGGGGGGACTCCAACGGTGGGAGAACAGTAATGAGCAGTTCTTC.

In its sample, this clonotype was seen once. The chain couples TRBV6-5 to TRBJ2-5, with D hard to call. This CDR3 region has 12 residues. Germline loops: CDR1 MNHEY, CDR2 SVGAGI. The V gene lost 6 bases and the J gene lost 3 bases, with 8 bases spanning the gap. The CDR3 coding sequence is TGTGCCAGCAGGGGGAACGAAGAGACCCAGTACTTC. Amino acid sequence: CASRGNEETQYF.

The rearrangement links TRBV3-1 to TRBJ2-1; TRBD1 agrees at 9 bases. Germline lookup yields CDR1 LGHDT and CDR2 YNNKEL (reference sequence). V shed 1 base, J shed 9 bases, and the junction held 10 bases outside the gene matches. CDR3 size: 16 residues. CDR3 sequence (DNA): TGTGCCAGCAGCCAAGTTGGACAGGGGACGGGAAGTGAGCAGTTCTTC. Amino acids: CASSQVGQGTGSEQFF.

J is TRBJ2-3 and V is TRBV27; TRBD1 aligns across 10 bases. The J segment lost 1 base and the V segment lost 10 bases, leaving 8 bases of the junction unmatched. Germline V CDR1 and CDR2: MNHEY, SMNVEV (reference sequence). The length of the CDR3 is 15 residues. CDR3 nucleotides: TGTGCCACCGGGGACAGGGGAAGGGGCACAGATACGCAGTATTTT. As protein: CATGDRGRGTDTQYF.

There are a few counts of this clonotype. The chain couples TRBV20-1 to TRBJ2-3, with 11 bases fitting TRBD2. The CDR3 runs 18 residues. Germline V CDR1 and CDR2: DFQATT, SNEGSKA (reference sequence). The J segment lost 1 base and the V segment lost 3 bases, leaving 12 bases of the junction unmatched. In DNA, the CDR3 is TGCAGTGCTAGTCCCTCTAGCGGGGGGACCCTCCGCACAGATACGCAGTATTTT. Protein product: CSASPSSGGTLRTDTQYF.

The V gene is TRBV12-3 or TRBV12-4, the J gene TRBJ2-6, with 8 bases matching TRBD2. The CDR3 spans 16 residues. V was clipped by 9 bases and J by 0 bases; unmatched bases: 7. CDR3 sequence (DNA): TGTGCCAGTTATCAGCGGGGGAGCTCTGGGGCCAACGTCCTGACTTTC. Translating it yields CASYQRGSSGANVLTF.

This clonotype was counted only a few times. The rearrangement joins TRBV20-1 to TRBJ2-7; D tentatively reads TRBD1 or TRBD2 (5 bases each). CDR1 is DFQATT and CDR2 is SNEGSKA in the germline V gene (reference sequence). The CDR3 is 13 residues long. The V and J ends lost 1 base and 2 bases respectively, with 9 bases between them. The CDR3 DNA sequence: TGCAGTGCTAGAGGGCAGGGACCCTACGAGCAGTACTTC. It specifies CSARGQGPYEQYF.